The T cell receptor beta chain described here comes from a study of human T cells and chemical hapten exposure. The wider study: The cohort included alopecia areata under or over 50% scalp, totalis and universalis.

The CDR3 covers 17 residues. V was trimmed by 5 bases and J by 0 bases, leaving 18 bases between them. The V gene's germline CDR1 is SGHTA and CDR2 FQGNSA. This clonotype has at least ten counts. Its specificity is unknown. Time point noted: pre-sensitization, week 0. The treatment denotes: therapeutic diphenylcyclopropenone sensitization with weekly scalp DPC. General study results and limits: Alopecia affected the donors, so their immune response may differ from healthy people's.

TCRdb used MiXCR to reprocess the RACE reads, holding one entry per CDR3 protein. The sample has tens of thousands of distinct CDR3 sequences, over 8% seen once. This rearrangement joins TRBV7-2 to TRBJ2-3; possibly TRBD1 or TRBD2 for D (6 bases each). The sequence derives from a middle-aged woman with alopecia areata. Some clones in this sample may be carry-over from other donors' samples. Sequenced material: whole blood, taken in connection with sensitization to the hapten diphenylcyclopropenone (DPC). CDR3 protein: CASSLSVGGESTDTQYF. CDR3 sequence (DNA): TGTGCCAGCAGCCTCTCGGTGGGGGGCGAGAGCACAGATACGCAGTATTTT. Based on the CDR3 plus reference TRBV7-2 and TRBJ2-3, the full variable domain is GAGVSQSPSNKVTEKGKDVELRCDPISGHTALYWYRQSLGQGLEFLIYFQGNSAPDKSGLPSDRFSAERTGGSVSTLTIQRTQQEDSAVYLCASSLSVGGESTDTQYFGPGTRLTVL.